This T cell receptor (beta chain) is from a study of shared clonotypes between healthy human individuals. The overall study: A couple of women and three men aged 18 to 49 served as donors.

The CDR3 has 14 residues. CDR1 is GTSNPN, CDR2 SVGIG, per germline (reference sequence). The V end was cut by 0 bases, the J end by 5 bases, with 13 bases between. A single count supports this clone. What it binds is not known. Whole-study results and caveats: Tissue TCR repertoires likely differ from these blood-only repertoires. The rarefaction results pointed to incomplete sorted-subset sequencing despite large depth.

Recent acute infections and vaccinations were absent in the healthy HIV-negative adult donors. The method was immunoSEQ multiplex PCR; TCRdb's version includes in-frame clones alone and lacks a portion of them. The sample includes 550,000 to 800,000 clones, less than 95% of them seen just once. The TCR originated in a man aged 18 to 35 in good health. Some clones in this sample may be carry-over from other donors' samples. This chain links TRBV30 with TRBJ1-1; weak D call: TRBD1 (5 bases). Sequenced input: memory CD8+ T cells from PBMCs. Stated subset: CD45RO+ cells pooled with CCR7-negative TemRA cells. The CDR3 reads CAWSVGTGETEAFF. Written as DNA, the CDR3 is TGTGCCTGGAGTGTGGGCACGGGGGAGACTGAAGCTTTCTTT.